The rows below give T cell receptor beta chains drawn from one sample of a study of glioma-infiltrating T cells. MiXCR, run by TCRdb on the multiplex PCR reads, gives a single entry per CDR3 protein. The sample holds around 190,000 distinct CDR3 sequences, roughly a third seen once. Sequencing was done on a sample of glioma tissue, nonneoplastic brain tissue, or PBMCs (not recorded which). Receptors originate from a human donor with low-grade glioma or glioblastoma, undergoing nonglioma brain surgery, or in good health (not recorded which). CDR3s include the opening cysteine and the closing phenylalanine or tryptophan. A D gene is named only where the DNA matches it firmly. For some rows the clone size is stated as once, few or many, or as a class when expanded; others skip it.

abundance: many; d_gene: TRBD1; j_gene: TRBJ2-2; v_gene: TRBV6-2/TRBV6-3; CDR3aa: CASSRDRGRELFF; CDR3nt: TGTGCCAGCAGCCGGGACAGGGGGCGAGAGCTGTTTTTT
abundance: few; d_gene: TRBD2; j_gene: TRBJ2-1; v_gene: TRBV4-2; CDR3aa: CASSQPGVGASGRNNEQFF; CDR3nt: TGTGCCAGCAGCCAACCCGGGGTAGGAGCTAGCGGTCGCAACAATGAGCAGTTCTTC
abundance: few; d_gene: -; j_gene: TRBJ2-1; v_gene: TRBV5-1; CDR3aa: CASTEAGLNEQFF; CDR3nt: TGCGCCAGCACGGAGGCGGGATTAAATGAGCAGTTCTTC
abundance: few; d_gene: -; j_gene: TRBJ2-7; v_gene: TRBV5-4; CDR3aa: CASSLEPDSSYEQYF; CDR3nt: TGTGCCAGCAGCTTGGAGCCGGACAGTTCCTACGAGCAGTACTTC
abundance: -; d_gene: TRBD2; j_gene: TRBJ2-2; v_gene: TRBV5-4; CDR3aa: CASSFSGEGPPRLFF; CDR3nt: TGTGCCAGCAGCTTTAGCGGGGAGGGCCCTCCCCGGCTGTTTTTT
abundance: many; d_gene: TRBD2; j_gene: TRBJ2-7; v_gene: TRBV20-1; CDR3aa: CSASGSGNPYEQYF; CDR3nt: TGCAGTGCTAGTGGTAGCGGGAACCCCTACGAGCAGTACTTC
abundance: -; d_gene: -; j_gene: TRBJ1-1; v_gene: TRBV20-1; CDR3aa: CSARLESTEALF; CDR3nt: TGCAGTGCTAGATTAGAGAGCACTGAAGCTCTCTTT
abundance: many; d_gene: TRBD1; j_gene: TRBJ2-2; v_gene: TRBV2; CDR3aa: CASSPQGTGELFF; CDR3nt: TGTGCCAGCAGCCCACAGGGGACCGGGGAGCTGTTTTTT
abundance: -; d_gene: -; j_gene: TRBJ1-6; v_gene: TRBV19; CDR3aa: CASSGQYNSPLHF; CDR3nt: TGTGCCAGTAGCGGACAGTATAATTCACCCCTCCACTTT
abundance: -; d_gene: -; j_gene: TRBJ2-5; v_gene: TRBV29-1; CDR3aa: CSVKTSKETQYF; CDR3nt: TGCAGCGTCAAAACTAGCAAGGAGACCCAGTACTTC
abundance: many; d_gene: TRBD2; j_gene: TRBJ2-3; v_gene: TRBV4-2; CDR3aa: CASSPGTSEDTQYF; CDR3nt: TGTGCCAGCAGCCCTGGGACTAGCGAAGATACGCAGTATTTT
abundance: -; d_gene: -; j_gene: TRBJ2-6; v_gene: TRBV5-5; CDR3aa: CASSLMGGSGANVLTF; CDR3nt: TGTGCCAGCAGCTTGATGGGGGGCTCTGGGGCCAACGTCCTGACTTTC
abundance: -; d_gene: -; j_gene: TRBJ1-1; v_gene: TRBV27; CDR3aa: CSSSFPPCGAGIVAEAFF; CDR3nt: TGTTCCAGCAGTTTCCCTCCATGCGGGGCAGGCATCGTCGCTGAAGCTTTCTTT
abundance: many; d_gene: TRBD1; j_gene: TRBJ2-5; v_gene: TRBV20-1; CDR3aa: CSAGTEPQETQYF; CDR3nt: TGCAGTGCTGGGACAGAACCACAAGAGACCCAGTACTTC
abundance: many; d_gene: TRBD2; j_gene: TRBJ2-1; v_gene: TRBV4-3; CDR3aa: CASSQDPASGSRYEQFF; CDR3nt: TGCGCCAGCAGCCAAGATCCGGCTAGCGGGAGTCGCTATGAGCAGTTCTTC
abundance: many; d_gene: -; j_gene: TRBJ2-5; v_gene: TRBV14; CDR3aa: CASSRAAGPQETQYF; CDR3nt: TGTGCCAGCAGCCGAGCGGCAGGGCCTCAAGAGACCCAGTACTTC
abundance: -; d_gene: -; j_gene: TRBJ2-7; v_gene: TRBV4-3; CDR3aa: CASSQGLASDEQYF; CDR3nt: TGCGCCAGCAGCCAGGGACTGGCCTCCGACGAGCAGTACTTC
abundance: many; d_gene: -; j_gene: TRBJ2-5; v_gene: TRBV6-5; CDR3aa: CASSYSYRQETQYF; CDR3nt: TGTGCCAGCAGTTACTCGTACAGACAAGAGACCCAGTACTTC
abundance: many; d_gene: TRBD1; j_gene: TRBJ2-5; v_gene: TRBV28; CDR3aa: CASSDPGQGAYQETQYF; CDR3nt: TGTGCCAGCAGTGACCCGGGACAGGGGGCGTACCAAGAGACCCAGTACTTC
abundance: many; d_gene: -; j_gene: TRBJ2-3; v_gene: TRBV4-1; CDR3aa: CASSRLYSTDTQYF; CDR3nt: TGCGCCAGCAGCCGCCTCTACTCGACAGATACGCAGTATTTT
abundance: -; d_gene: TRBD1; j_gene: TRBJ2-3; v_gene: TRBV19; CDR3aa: CASSIGGTGDTKYF; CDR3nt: TGTGCCAGTAGTATAGGAGGGACAGGAGATACGAAGTATTTT
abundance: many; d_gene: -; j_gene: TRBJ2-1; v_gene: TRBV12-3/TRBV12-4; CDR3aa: CASRLLMNEQFF; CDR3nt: TGTGCCAGCAGGTTATTGATGAATGAGCAGTTCTTC
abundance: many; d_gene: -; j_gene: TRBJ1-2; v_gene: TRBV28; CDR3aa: CASSPRRSLYGYTF; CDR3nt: TGTGCCAGCAGTCCCCGACGGTCCCTCTATGGCTACACCTTC
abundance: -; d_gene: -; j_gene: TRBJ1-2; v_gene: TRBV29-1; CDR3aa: CSVGDGTGPTNYGYTF; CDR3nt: TGCAGCGTTGGGGACGGCACCGGCCCTACTAACTATGGCTACACCTTC
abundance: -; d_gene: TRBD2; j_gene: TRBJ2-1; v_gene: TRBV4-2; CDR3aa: CASSQVSGSRNEQFF; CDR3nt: TGTGCCAGCAGCCAAGTTAGCGGGAGTAGAAATGAGCAGTTCTTC
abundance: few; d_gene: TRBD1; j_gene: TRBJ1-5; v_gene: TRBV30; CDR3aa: CAWARQGAGGNQPQHF; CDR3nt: TGTGCCTGGGCGAGACAGGGGGCGGGAGGCAATCAGCCCCAGCATTTT
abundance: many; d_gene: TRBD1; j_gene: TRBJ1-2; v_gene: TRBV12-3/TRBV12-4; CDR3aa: CASSLALGTGDGYTF; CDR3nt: TGTGCCAGCAGTTTAGCGCTCGGGACAGGGGATGGCTACACCTTC
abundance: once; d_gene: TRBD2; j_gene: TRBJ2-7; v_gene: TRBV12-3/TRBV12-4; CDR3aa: CASSLVRTSGSIYEQYF; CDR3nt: TGTGCCAGCAGTTTAGTGCGGACTAGCGGGAGTATCTACGAGCAGTACTTC
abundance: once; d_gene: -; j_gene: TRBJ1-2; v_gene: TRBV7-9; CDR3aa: CASSPESNYGYTF; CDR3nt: TGTGCCAGCAGCCCCGAAAGTAACTATGGCTACACCTTC
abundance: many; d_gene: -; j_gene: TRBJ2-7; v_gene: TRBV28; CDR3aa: CASSLLRSYEQYF; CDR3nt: TGTGCCAGCAGTTTGCTAAGGTCCTACGAGCAGTACTTC
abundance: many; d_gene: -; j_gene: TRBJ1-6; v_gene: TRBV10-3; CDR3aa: CAISEWGYNSPLHF; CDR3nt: TGTGCCATCAGTGAGTGGGGATATAATTCACCCCTCCACTTT
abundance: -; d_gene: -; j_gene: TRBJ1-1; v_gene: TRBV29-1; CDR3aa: CSVNRGTEAFF; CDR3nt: TGCAGCGTTAACAGAGGCACTGAAGCTTTCTTT
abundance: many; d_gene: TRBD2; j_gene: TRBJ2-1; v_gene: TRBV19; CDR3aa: CASQTLAGYNEQFF; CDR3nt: TGTGCCAGCCAAACCCTAGCGGGTTACAATGAGCAGTTCTTC
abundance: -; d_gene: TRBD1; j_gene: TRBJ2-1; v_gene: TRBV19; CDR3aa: CASSMWAGGLDEQFF; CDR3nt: TGTGCCAGTAGTATGTGGGCAGGGGGTCTCGATGAGCAGTTCTTC
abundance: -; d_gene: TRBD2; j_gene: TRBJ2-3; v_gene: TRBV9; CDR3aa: CASSVTGLAGADTQNF; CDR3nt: TGTGCCAGCAGCGTAACAGGACTAGCGGGAGCAGATACGCAGAATTTT
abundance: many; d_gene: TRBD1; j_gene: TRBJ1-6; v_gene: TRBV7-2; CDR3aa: CASSWDRVRESSYNSPLHF; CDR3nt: TGTGCCAGCAGCTGGGACAGAGTAAGAGAAAGCTCCTATAATTCACCCCTCCACTTT
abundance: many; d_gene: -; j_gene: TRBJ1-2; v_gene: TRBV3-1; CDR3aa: CASNYGYTF; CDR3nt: TGTGCCAGCAACTATGGCTACACCTTC
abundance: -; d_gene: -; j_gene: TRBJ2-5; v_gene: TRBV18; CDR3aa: CANSPKRQETQYF; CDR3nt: TGTGCCAACTCACCAAAACGTCAAGAGACCCAGTACTTC
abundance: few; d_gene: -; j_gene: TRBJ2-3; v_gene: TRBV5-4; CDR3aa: CASSGRARDTQYF; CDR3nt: TGTGCCAGCAGTGGGCGGGCTCGAGATACGCAGTATTTT
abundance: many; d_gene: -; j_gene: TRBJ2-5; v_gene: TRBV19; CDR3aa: CASSTLTGTQYF; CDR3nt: TGTGCCAGTAGTACCCTAACGGGGACCCAGTACTTC
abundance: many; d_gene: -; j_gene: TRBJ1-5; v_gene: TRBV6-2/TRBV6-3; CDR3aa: CASTKTGRDHPQHF; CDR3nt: TGTGCCAGCACCAAAACGGGCAGGGATCATCCCCAGCATTTT
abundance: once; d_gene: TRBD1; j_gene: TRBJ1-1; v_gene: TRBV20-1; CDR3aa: CSPRQGRNTEAFF; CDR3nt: TGCAGTCCACGACAGGGGCGGAACACTGAAGCTTTCTTT
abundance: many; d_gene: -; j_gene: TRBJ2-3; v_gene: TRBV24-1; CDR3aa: CATSGQGSTDTQYF; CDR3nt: TGTGCCACCAGTGGCCAGGGAAGCACAGATACGCAGTATTTT
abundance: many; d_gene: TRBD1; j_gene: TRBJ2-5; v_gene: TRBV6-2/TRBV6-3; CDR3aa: CASSYDPGQGAETQYF; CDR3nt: TGTGCCAGCAGTTACGATCCGGGACAGGGAGCAGAGACCCAGTACTTC
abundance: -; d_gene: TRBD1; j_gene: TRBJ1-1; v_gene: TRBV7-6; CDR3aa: CASSLGRAGGTEALF; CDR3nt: TGTGCCAGCAGCTTAGGAAGGGCAGGGGGGACTGAAGCTCTCTTT
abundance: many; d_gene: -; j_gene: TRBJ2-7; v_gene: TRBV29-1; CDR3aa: CSADVRGSEQYF; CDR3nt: TGCAGCGCGGACGTAAGAGGAAGCGAGCAGTACTTC
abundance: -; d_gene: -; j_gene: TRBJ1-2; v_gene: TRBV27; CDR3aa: CASIRQWAGNYGYTF; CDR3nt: TGTGCCAGCATCCGACAGTGGGCGGGGAACTATGGCTACACCTTC
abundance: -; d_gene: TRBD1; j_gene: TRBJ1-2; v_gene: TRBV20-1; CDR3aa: CSATFTGGYYGYTF; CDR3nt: TGCAGTGCTACCTTCACAGGGGGATACTATGGCTACACCTTC
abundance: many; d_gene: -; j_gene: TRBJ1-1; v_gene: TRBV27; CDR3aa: CASSSYTHSGGAFF; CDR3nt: TGTGCCAGCAGTTCATATACACATTCCGGAGGAGCTTTCTTT
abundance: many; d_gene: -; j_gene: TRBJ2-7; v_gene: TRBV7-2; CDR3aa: CASSLNTGVRNEQYF; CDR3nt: TGTGCCAGCAGCTTAAATACGGGGGTAAGGAACGAGCAGTACTTC